This T cell receptor (beta chain) was identified in a study of shared clonotypes between healthy human individuals. The protocol was immunoSEQ multiplex PCR, while the TCRdb copy is restricted to in-frame clones and leaves out a portion. The sample has about 690,000 clones, 90% seen once; the top ten hold about a third. Notes on the study in general: Naive subsets, compared against memory subsets, generally had larger estimated richness values.

V dropped 3 bases and J dropped 4 bases, with 13 bases sitting between them. CDR3 length equals 14 residues. CDR1 is MDHEN and CDR2 is SYDVKM in the germline V gene. This clone appeared a few times. Antigen: not known. Only Caucasian adults living in Nashville, Tennessee made up the donor group. The sequencing input was memory CD8+ T cells from PBMCs. Subset noted: CD45RO+ cells pooled with CCR7-negative TemRA cells. The sequence was collected from a man younger than 35 in good health. Some clones in this sample may be carry-over from other donors' samples. The chain employs TRBV28 and TRBJ2-7; D possibly corresponds to TRBD2 (5 bases). For the CDR3, the DNA is TGTGCCAGCAGTTTCGGGCCCGGGGTTTACGAGCAGTACTTC. Translating gives CASSFGPGVYEQYF.